The next 23 T cell receptor beta chains were all read from a single sample in a study of shared clonotypes between healthy human individuals. The repertoire was sequenced with immunoSEQ multiplex PCR; TCRdb's copy has only in-frame clones and lacks some. The table has some 1.5 million clones, under 99% seen once. The sample consisted of naive CD4+ T cells sorted from blood. Regarding subset: CD45RA+ positively selected. These receptors originate from a man aged 25-45 years in good health.

J is TRBJ2-7 and V is TRBV10-1; maybe TRBD2 (5 bases). Germline V CDR1 and CDR2: WNHNN, SYGVQD (reference sequence). This CDR3 has 13 residues. Trimming cost V 4 bases and J 2 bases, with 9 bases left between them. CDR3 sequence reads: CASSVSGAYEQYF. DNA for the CDR3: TGCGCCAGCAGTGTTTCCGGGGCCTACGAGCAGTACTTC.

The gene calls are TRBV5-1 and TRBJ1-4; 7 bases are a match to TRBD1. Germline CDR1 is SGHRS and CDR2 is YFSETQ. There are 15 residues in the CDR3. V trimming: 0 bases; J trimming: 7 bases; junction bases outside the gene matches: 6. Here the CDR3 DNA reads TGCGCCAGCAGCTTGGTGTCAGGGGGAGGTGAAAAACTGTTTTTT. Translation: CASSLVSGGGEKLFF.

V usage is TRBV4-3 and J usage is TRBJ1-5; D unclear. The CDR3 is 13 residues long. V lost 0 bases and J lost 5, with 5 bases in between. In germline, CDR1 is LGHNA, CDR2 YSLEER. The CDR3 is CASSQDFYQPQHF. CDR3 DNA sequence: TGCGCCAGCAGCCAAGACTTTTATCAGCCCCAGCATTTT.

This clone has just one count. The chain couples TRBV5-4 to TRBJ2-4, with 8 bases aligning to TRBD2. Germline V gene lookup returns CDR1 SGHNT and CDR2 YYREEE (reference sequence). J was trimmed by 5 bases and V by 0 bases; bases with no gene match: 1. CDR3 size: 14 residues. The CDR3: CASSLELAENIQYF. The CDR3 DNA is TGTGCCAGCAGCTTGGAACTAGCGGAAAACATTCAGTACTTC.

This chain uses TRBV11-2 with TRBJ2-7; 7 nucleotides match TRBD1. This CDR3 contains 12 residues. V lost 5 bases to trimming and J lost 12 bases; unmatched junction nucleotides: 10. Per germline, CDR1 SGHAT and CDR2 FQNNGV. CDR3 DNA: TGTGCCAGCAGCATGACCCCCGGGACAGCGTACTTC. This codes for CASSMTPGTAYF.

A note on this clone: One junction end disagrees with the germline gene, perhaps due to a read error. The chain links TRBV7-7 to TRBJ2-5; possibly TRBD1 or TRBD2 for D (6 bases each). CDR1 and CDR2 from the germline V gene are SSHAT and FNYEAQ (reference sequence). This CDR3 is built from 14 residues. The chain's CDR3 is CASSLGGRMQTQYF. The CDR3 bases are TGTGCTAGCAGCTTAGGGGGGCGAATGCAGACCCAGTACTTC. Filled out from reference TRBV7-7 and TRBJ2-5, the complete variable domain reads GAGVSQSPRYKVTKRGQDVTLRCDPISSHATLYWYQQALGQGPEFLTYFNYEAQPDKSGLPSDRFSAERPEGSISTLTIQRTEQRDSAMYRCASSLGGRMQTQYFGPGTRLLVL.

V gene TRBV27 combines with J gene TRBJ1-2; D gene ambiguous. This CDR3 spans 13 amino acids. CDR1 and CDR2 from the germline V gene are MNHEY and SMNVEV (reference sequence). The V end lost 4 bases, the J end lost 2 bases, and 8 bases lay between the germline ends. The DNA for the CDR3 is TGTGCCAGCAGTTCCGGAGAGAACTATGGCTACACCTTC. Its protein is CASSSGENYGYTF.

This clone was seen a single time. The J gene is TRBJ2-5, the V gene TRBV4-1; 8 bases match TRBD1. The CDR3 totals 17 residues. Per germline, CDR1 MGHRA and CDR2 YSYEKL. Trimming cost V 1 base and J 2 bases; bases outside gene matches: 9. This CDR3 reads CASSQGFNRGRQETQYF. Here the CDR3 DNA reads TGCGCCAGCAGCCAAGGTTTCAACAGGGGGAGGCAAGAGACCCAGTACTTC.

J is TRBJ2-7 and V is TRBV7-9; 15 nucleotides line up with TRBD2. CDR3 length equals 15 residues. Germline CDR1 SEHNR, CDR2 FQNEAQ (reference sequence). J was trimmed by 3 bases and V by 3 bases; bases with no gene match: 0. This CDR3 reads CASSLGLAGGYEQYF. CDR3 bases: TGTGCCAGCAGCTTGGGACTAGCGGGAGGCTACGAGCAGTACTTC.

CDR3 nucleotide sequence: TGTGCCAGTAGTATACAGGGCGCGAGCTCCTACGAGCAGTACTTC. Protein product: CASSIQGASSYEQYF. The rearrangement joins TRBV19 to TRBJ2-7; a possible D gene is TRBD1 (5 bases). CDR1 LNHDA and CDR2 SQIVND come from the germline V gene (reference sequence). The CDR3 is made up of 15 amino acids. V gave up 2 bases and J gave up 0 bases, with 11 bases separating them.

This chain links TRBV19 with TRBJ2-3; 10 bases map to TRBD2. The CDR3 length is 17 residues. From germline, CDR1 is LNHDA and CDR2 SQIVND (reference sequence). Trimming took 7 bases from V and 6 from J; bases not matched to a gene: 16. The CDR3 DNA sequence: TGTGCCAGTACCTCAACGGGGCGAGCGGGAGGGTTTGATACGCAGTATTTT. Amino acids: CASTSTGRAGGFDTQYF.

This clone was observed once. This sequence joins TRBV18 and TRBJ2-6; D unresolved. The CDR3 has 19 residues. The V end was cut by 3 bases, the J end by 3 bases, with 21 bases between. Per germline, CDR1 KGHSH and CDR2 LQKENI. In DNA form, the CDR3 reads TGTGCCAGCTCACCTTCTCTAGTACCCCGGATGGATGGGGCCAACGTCCTGACTTTC. Protein product: CASSPSLVPRMDGANVLTF. The whole variable domain, remainder taken from reference TRBV18 and TRBJ2-6, is NAGVMQNPRHLVRRRGQEARLRCSPMKGHSHVYWYRQLPEEGLKFMVYLQKENIIDESGMPKERFSAEFPKEGPSILRIQQVVRGDSAAYFCASSPSLVPRMDGANVLTFGAGSRLTVL.

The V gene is TRBV4-3, the J gene TRBJ2-3, with D perhaps being TRBD1 or TRBD2 (5 bases each). Trimming took 0 bases from V and 2 from J, leaving 9 bases between them. The CDR3 runs 15 residues. Germline CDR1 and CDR2: LGHNA and YSLEER. CDR3 in amino acids: CASSQDWGYTDTQYF. The CDR3, as DNA: TGCGCCAGCAGCCAAGATTGGGGGTACACAGATACGCAGTATTTT.

The chain recombines TRBV6-5 with TRBJ2-7; D possibly corresponds to TRBD2 (6 bases). The CDR3 consists of 13 residues. From germline, CDR1 is MNHEY and CDR2 SVGAGI. V was clipped by 8 bases and J by 0 bases, with 11 bases between them. The DNA of the CDR3 is TGTGCCAGCCGGGAGTCTGGCTCCTACGAGCAGTACTTC. Translation: CASRESGSYEQYF.

The chain has TRBV28 and TRBJ2-7; D not certain. The V gene lost 2 bases and the J gene lost 6 bases, with 17 bases spanning the gap. This CDR3 spans 15 amino acids. Germline CDR1 and CDR2: MDHEN and SYDVKM. DNA of the CDR3: TGTGCCAGCAGTTTAAGGCCCGTCTTTCAGAGCGAGCAGTACTTC. Amino acids: CASSLRPVFQSEQYF.

The chain carries TRBV5-1 and TRBJ2-1, with D maybe TRBD2 (6 bases). Trimming pared 0 bases from V and 6 bases from J, leaving 16 bases between. The CDR3 contains 16 residues. Germline CDR1 is SGHRS and CDR2 is YFSETQ. The CDR3, as DNA: TGCGCCAGCAGCTTGGACGTCCGGGACTCTTTCAATGAGCAGTTCTTC. Its protein product is CASSLDVRDSFNEQFF.

V gene TRBV10-3 combines with J gene TRBJ2-3; TRBD2 matches at 10 bases. This CDR3 region has 14 residues. With 6 bases clipped from V and 1 base from J, the junction kept 1 base outside the gene matches. Germline CDR1 reads ENHRY; CDR2 reads SYGVKD. The CDR3 region has the DNA TGTGCCATCAGAGGGACTAGCGGCACAGATACGCAGTATTTT. Its protein is CAIRGTSGTDTQYF.

This sequence joins TRBV18 and TRBJ1-4; D is unclear. Germline CDR1 and CDR2: KGHSH and LQKENI. V lost 10 bases and J 6 bases, leaving 21 bases between the germline ends. The CDR3 has 15 residues. CDR3 residues: CATARRGSEDEKLFF. CDR3 nucleotide sequence: TGTGCCACCGCACGCCGGGGATCTGAGGATGAAAAACTGTTTTTT.

The chain has TRBV7-2 and TRBJ2-2; no reliable D call. V was cut by 8 bases and J by 4 bases, with 8 bases left in between. CDR3 length: 12 residues. In germline, CDR1 is SGHTA, CDR2 FQGNSA. CDR3 sequence (DNA): TGTGCCAGCTCGGAACCCACCGGGGAGCTGTTTTTT. Residues: CASSEPTGELFF.

V is TRBV6-1 and J is TRBJ2-5; D might be TRBD1 (6 bases). Germline CDR1 reads MNHNS; CDR2 reads SASEGT. The CDR3 consists of 13 residues. The V end lost 6 bases, the J end lost 0 bases, and 8 bases lay between the germline ends. The CDR3 DNA reads TGTGCCAGCAGAACAGGGTACCAAGAGACCCAGTACTTC. It encodes CASRTGYQETQYF.

The gene calls are TRBV28 and TRBJ1-1; D call uncertain. The CDR3 runs to 16 residues. V lost 2 bases, J lost 4 bases, and 17 bases lay in between. The germline CDR1 and CDR2 sequences are MDHEN and SYDVKM. CDR3 region: CASSLPLGVGGTEAFF. DNA of the CDR3: TGTGCCAGCAGTTTACCCCTCGGGGTGGGTGGCACTGAAGCTTTCTTT. The complete variable domain, with remaining parts taken from reference TRBV28 and TRBJ1-1, reads DVKVTQSSRYLVKRTGEKVFLECVQDMDHENMFWYRQDPGLGLRLIYFSYDVKMKEKGDIPEGYSVSREKKERFSLILESASTNQTSMYLCASSLPLGVGGTEAFFGQGTRLTVV.

The rearrangement uses TRBV27 and TRBJ2-7; the D is unclear. CDR3 length equals 16 residues. The germline V gene has CDR1 MNHEY and CDR2 SMNVEV (reference sequence). The ends were cut back, 5 bases at V and 0 bases at J, with 17 bases in the middle. CDR3 sequence reads: CASSPLTIGVSYEQYF. In DNA, the CDR3 is TGTGCCAGCAGTCCTTTAACTATAGGCGTCTCCTACGAGCAGTACTTC.

V usage is TRBV4-1 and J usage is TRBJ2-5; 13 bases are a match to TRBD2. The CDR3 extends over 16 amino acids. Germline trimming cut 5 bases from V and 5 bases from J; bases unmatched to any gene: 8. Germline loops: CDR1 MGHRA, CDR2 YSYEKL. The CDR3 here is CASSIRTSGSLETQYF. As DNA, the CDR3 is TGCGCCAGCAGCATACGGACTAGCGGGAGTCTTGAGACCCAGTACTTC.